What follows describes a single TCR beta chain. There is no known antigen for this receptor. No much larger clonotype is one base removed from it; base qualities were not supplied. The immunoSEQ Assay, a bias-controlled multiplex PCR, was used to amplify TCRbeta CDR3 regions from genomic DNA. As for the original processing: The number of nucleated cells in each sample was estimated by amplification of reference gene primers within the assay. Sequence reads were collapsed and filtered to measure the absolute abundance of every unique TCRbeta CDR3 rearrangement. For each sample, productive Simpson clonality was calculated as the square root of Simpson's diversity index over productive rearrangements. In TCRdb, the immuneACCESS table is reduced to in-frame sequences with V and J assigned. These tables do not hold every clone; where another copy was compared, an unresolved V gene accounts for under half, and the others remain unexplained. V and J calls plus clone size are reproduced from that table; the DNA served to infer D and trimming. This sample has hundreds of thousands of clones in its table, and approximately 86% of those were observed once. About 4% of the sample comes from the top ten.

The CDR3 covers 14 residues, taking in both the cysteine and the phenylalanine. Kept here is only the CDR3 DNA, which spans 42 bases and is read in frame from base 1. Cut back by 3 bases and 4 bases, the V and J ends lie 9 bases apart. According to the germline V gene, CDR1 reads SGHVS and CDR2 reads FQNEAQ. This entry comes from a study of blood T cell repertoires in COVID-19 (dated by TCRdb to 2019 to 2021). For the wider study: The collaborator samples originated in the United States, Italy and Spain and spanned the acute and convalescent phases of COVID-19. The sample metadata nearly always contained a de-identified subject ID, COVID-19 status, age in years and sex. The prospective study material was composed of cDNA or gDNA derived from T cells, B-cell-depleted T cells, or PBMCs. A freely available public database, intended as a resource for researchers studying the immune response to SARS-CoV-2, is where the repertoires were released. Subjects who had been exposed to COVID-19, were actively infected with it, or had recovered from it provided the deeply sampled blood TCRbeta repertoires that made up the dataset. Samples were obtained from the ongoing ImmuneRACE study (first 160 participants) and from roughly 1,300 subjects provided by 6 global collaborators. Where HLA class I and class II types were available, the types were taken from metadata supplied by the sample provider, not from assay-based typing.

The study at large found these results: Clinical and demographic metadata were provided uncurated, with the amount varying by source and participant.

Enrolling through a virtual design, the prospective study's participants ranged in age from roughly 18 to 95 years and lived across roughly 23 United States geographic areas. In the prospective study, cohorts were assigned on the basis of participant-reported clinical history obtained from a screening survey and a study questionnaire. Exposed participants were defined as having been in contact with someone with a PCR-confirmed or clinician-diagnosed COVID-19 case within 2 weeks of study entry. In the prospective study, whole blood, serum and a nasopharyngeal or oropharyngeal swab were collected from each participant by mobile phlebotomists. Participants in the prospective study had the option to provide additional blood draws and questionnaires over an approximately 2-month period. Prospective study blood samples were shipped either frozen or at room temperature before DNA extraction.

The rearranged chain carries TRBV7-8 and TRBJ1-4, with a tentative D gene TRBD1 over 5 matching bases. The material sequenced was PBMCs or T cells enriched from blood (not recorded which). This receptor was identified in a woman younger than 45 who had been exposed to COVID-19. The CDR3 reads CASSLARVNEKLFF. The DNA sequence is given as TGTGCCAGCAGCTTGGCCAGGGTTAATGAAAAACTGTTTTTT. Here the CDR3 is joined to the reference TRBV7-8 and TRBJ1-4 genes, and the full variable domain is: GAGVSQSPRYKVAKRGQDVALRCDPISGHVSLFWYQQALGQGPEFLTYFQNEAQLDKSGLPSDRFFAERPEGSVSTLKIQRTQQEDSAVYLCASSLARVNEKLFFGSGTQLSVL.